This TCR beta chain was sequenced during a study of glioma-infiltrating T cells. Regarding the study as a whole: Tissue-blood divergence was below expectation in non-neoplastic patients, above in gliomas.

Using RNA template, CDR3s of TCR alpha and beta were amplified with iRepertoire arm-PCR. TCRdb used MiXCR to reprocess the multiplex PCR reads, holding one entry per CDR3 protein. The profile shows 300,000 to 400,000 distinct CDR3 sequences, 35% to 45% of them singletons. This clonotype was seen more than once but under ten times. As yet, its antigen is unknown. The CDR3 length is 14 residues. V gave up 4 bases and J gave up 9 bases; unmatched junction bases: 7. CDR1 SNHLY and CDR2 FYNNEI come from the germline V gene. Sequenced: glioma tissue, nonneoplastic brain tissue, or PBMCs (not recorded which). This receptor was identified in a human donor with low-grade glioma or glioblastoma, undergoing nonglioma brain surgery, or in good health (not recorded which). This chain links TRBV2 with TRBJ2-1, with 9 bases identical to TRBD2. The CDR3: CASSVIAGVGEQFF. The CDR3 DNA is TGTGCCAGCAGTGTGATAGCGGGAGTGGGTGAGCAGTTCTTC.